Presented here are 27 T cell receptor beta chains from one specimen sequenced in a study of shared clonotypes between healthy human individuals. Profiled with immunoSEQ multiplex PCR; TCRdb holds only in-frame clones, not every one. The table shows fewer than 2.5 million clones, with 93% occurring only once. The material sequenced was naive CD4+ T cells from PBMCs. The subset: CD45RA+ positively selected. Receptor source: a man younger than 30 in good health. Some clones in this sample may be carry-over from other donors' samples.

This clone has a single count. V is TRBV5-1 and J is TRBJ1-4, with a weak D call TRBD1 (5 bases). The germline CDR1 and CDR2 sequences are SGHRS and YFSETQ. Trimming took off 4 bases at V and 2 bases at J, with 12 bases between the two ends. This CDR3 has 15 residues. The DNA for the CDR3 is TGCGCCAGCAGCCGGTCGTGGGGGACTAATGAAAAACTGTTTTTT. Residues: CASSRSWGTNEKLFF.

This clone was detected a few times. V and J are TRBV7-2 and TRBJ1-4, with D unclear. The germline V and J ends were trimmed by 1 base and 7 bases, with 1 base remaining between them. The CDR3 spans 11 residues. From germline, CDR1 is SGHTA and CDR2 FQGNSA. CDR3 DNA sequence: TGTGCCAGCAGCTTAGTTGAAAAACTGTTTTTT. As protein: CASSLVEKLFF.

Remarks on this clone: The identical CDR3 is also encoded by other nucleotide sequences in the sample. The CDR3 coding sequence is TGTGCCAGCAGCCCCGGACTAGCGGGGAGCGCATACGAGCAGTACTTC. Translation: CASSPGLAGSAYEQYF. The rearrangement joins TRBV7-9 to TRBJ2-7; 12 bases fit TRBD2. CDR1 is SEHNR and CDR2 is FQNEAQ in the germline V gene (reference sequence). This CDR3 is 16 amino acids long. V dropped 5 bases and J dropped 4; count of bases not matched to a gene: 9.

The sample holds a few counts of this clone. This chain links TRBV2 with TRBJ1-2, with 9 bases identical to TRBD1. The germline V gene has CDR1 SNHLY and CDR2 FYNNEI. The ends lost 7 bases at V and 8 bases at J; junction bases unmatched: 17. This CDR3 has 16 amino acids. The CDR3 nucleotides are TGTGCCAGCATTGGACAGGGGACAGGGTTCTTGGGCGGCTACACCTTC. It encodes CASIGQGTGFLGGYTF.

The count of this clone is one. This chain uses TRBV19 with TRBJ2-7, with D maybe TRBD2 (6 bases). This CDR3 region has 13 residues. With 1 base removed from V and 7 bases from J, the gap between germline ends came to 11 bases. In germline, CDR1 is LNHDA, CDR2 SQIVND (reference sequence). The chain's CDR3 is CASSIGLGGEQYF. Written as DNA, the CDR3 is TGTGCCAGTAGTATAGGTCTTGGAGGGGAGCAGTACTTC.

The chain joins TRBV4-1 to TRBJ2-7; the D is unclear. This CDR3 has 14 amino acids. The germline gives CDR1 MGHRA, CDR2 YSYEKL. Trimming removed 2 bases at V and 0 bases at J, with 8 bases between. CDR3 in DNA: TGCGCCAGCAGCCAACTGGACCGCTCCTACGAGCAGTACTTC. It is translated as CASSQLDRSYEQYF.

The chain links TRBV27 to TRBJ2-1; 12 bases align to TRBD2. With 8 bases clipped from V and 8 bases from J, the junction kept 25 bases outside the gene matches. The CDR3 sequence is 20 residues long. Germline loops: CDR1 MNHEY, CDR2 SMNVEV (reference sequence). CDR3: CASLPRLAGEWKGIKDEQFF. CDR3 bases: TGTGCCAGCCTACCGAGACTAGCGGGAGAGTGGAAAGGGATTAAGGATGAGCAGTTCTTC.

The chain employs TRBV27 and TRBJ2-7; D may be TRBD1 or TRBD2 (7 bases each). In germline, CDR1 is MNHEY, CDR2 SMNVEV (reference sequence). CDR3 length equals 14 residues. V was clipped by 3 bases and J by 6 bases, with 15 bases between them. CDR3 nucleotide sequence: TGTGCCAGCAGTTTTAACGGCAGGGGGGGCGAGCAGTACTTC. Residues: CASSFNGRGGEQYF.

The V and J genes are TRBV18 and TRBJ2-1; D unresolved. Germline CDR1 is KGHSH and CDR2 is LQKENI. Trimming took 6 bases from V and 0 from J, leaving 21 bases between them. The CDR3 sequence is 18 residues long. This CDR3 reads CASSPQLRQTSSYNEQFF. As DNA, the CDR3 is TGTGCCAGCTCCCCCCAGCTTAGACAAACGAGCTCCTACAATGAGCAGTTCTTC.

The chain recombines TRBV6-5 with TRBJ1-4; 8 bases fit TRBD1. CDR3 size: 16 residues. The germline gives CDR1 MNHEY, CDR2 SVGAGI. The J segment lost 5 bases and the V segment lost 4 bases, leaving 9 bases of the junction unmatched. The CDR3: CASSSLGQGQNEKLFF. The CDR3 DNA is TGTGCCAGCAGTTCCCTCGGACAGGGCCAGAATGAAAAACTGTTTTTT.

The gene calls are TRBV11-3 and TRBJ2-7; 7 bases align to TRBD2. The V gene's germline CDR1 is SGHNT and CDR2 YENEEA. The CDR3 has 14 residues. V dropped 1 base and J dropped 2; count of bases not matched to a gene: 2. CDR3 nucleotides: TGTGCCAGCAGCTTAGGGGAGGGCGCCTACGAGCAGTACTTC. Its protein product is CASSLGEGAYEQYF. The whole variable domain, filled in from reference TRBV11-3 and TRBJ2-7, reads EAGVVQSPRYKIIEKKQPVAFWCNPISGHNTLYWYLQNLGQGPELLIRYENEEAVDDSQLPKDRFSAERLKGVDSTLKIQPAELGDSAVYLCASSLGEGAYEQYFGPGTRLTVT.

CDR3 amino acids: CASGRINQPQHF. CDR3 nucleotide sequence: TGTGCCAGCGGACGGATTAATCAGCCCCAGCATTTT. The gene calls are TRBV6-6 and TRBJ1-5; D is ambiguous. The V end lost 8 bases, the J end lost 4 bases, and 9 bases lay between the germline ends. From germline, CDR1 is MNHNY and CDR2 SVGAGI (reference sequence). The CDR3 sequence is 12 residues long.

Concerning this clone: Other DNA sequences in this sample translate to the same CDR3. The J gene is TRBJ2-5, the V gene TRBV9; D possibly corresponds to TRBD1 (6 bases). From germline, CDR1 is SGDLS and CDR2 YYNGEE. The CDR3 extends over 14 amino acids. Deletions cut 0 bases from V and 5 bases from J, with 11 bases between. The CDR3 DNA sequence: TGTGCCAGCAGCGTAGCAGGGGCTGGGGAGACCCAGTACTTC. Translation: CASSVAGAGETQYF.

The CDR3 spells CASSSRTASNTGELFF. In DNA form, the CDR3 reads TGTGCCAGCAGCTCTAGAACAGCGTCGAACACCGGGGAGCTGTTTTTT. The chain couples TRBV7-3 to TRBJ2-2, with D unclear. Trimming took off 4 bases at V and 0 bases at J, with 12 bases between the two ends. This CDR3 contains 16 residues. Germline V gene data show CDR1 as SGHTA and CDR2 as FQGTGA. The variable domain in full, with the rest retrieved from reference TRBV7-3 and TRBJ2-2, is GAGVSQTPSNKVTEKGKYVELRCDPISGHTALYWYRQSLGQGPEFLIYFQGTGAADDSGLPNDRFFAVRPEGSVSTLKIQRTERGDSAVYLCASSSRTASNTGELFFGEGSRLTVL.

With regard to this clone: The same CDR3 also results from other DNA sequences found in this sample. The rearrangement joins TRBV10-3 to TRBJ1-1, with 7 bases matching TRBD1. J was trimmed by 4 bases and V by 3 bases; bases with no gene match: 11. The germline V gene encodes CDR1 ENHRY and CDR2 SYGVKD. The CDR3 loop spans 16 amino acids. The chain's CDR3 is CAISEFLTGVGTEAFF. CDR3 in DNA: TGTGCCATCAGTGAATTCCTCACAGGGGTGGGCACTGAAGCTTTCTTT.

The CDR3 DNA reads TGTGCCAGCAGCGTAGGCCCGGCCGGCCGGGGTGAAAAACTGTTTTTT. This gives the protein CASSVGPAGRGEKLFF. J is TRBJ1-4 and V is TRBV9; the D is unclear. The V gene's germline CDR1 is SGDLS and CDR2 YYNGEE. The CDR3 contains 16 residues. Trimming removed 0 bases at V and 7 bases at J, with 16 bases between.

The gene calls are TRBV11-3 and TRBJ2-3; D ambiguous. The CDR3 totals 18 residues. V was shortened by 5 bases and J by 1 base, with 22 bases between the two germline ends. Looked up from germline, CDR1 is SGHNT and CDR2 is YENEEA. CDR3 sequence (DNA): TGTGCCAGCAGCCCCGACACCACCGCCCTCAGACGCACAGATACGCAGTATTTT. Translation gives CASSPDTTALRRTDTQYF. Filled out from reference TRBV11-3 and TRBJ2-3, the complete variable domain reads EAGVVQSPRYKIIEKKQPVAFWCNPISGHNTLYWYLQNLGQGPELLIRYENEEAVDDSQLPKDRFSAERLKGVDSTLKIQPAELGDSAVYLCASSPDTTALRRTDTQYFGPGTRLTVL.

V usage is TRBV7-2 and J usage is TRBJ1-3; D gene ambiguous. CDR1 is SGHTA, CDR2 FQGNSA, per germline. CDR3 length equals 15 residues. V lost 2 bases and J 3 bases, leaving 11 bases between the germline ends. CDR3 coding DNA: TGTGCCAGCAGCTTATCCAGGTCGTATGGAAACACCATATATTTT. Protein sequence: CASSLSRSYGNTIYF.

In regard to this clone: Other DNA sequences in this sample translate to the same CDR3. J is TRBJ1-5 and V is TRBV28; D possibly corresponds to TRBD1 (5 bases). Germline assignment: CDR1 MDHEN and CDR2 SYDVKM. Trimming removed 4 bases from V and 6 bases from J, with 7 bases in between. The CDR3 contains 12 residues. CDR3 in amino acids: CASSWGVQPQHF. CDR3 coding DNA: TGTGCCAGCAGTTGGGGGGTTCAGCCCCAGCATTTT.

This chain uses TRBV6-5 with TRBJ1-2; D may be TRBD1 (5 bases). The CDR3 runs to 14 residues. Trimming left V 6 bases short and J 7 bases short, with 18 bases between. Germline values: CDR1 MNHEY, CDR2 SVGAGI. CDR3 protein: CASSSRDPTFGYTF. CDR3 in DNA: TGTGCCAGCAGCTCCAGGGACCCAACCTTTGGCTACACCTTC.

The CDR3 region has the DNA TGTGCCAGCAGCTCGAAAAGCGGTGACGCGCAGTACTTC. Its translation is CASSSKSGDAQYF. The chain combines TRBV7-9 with TRBJ2-7; weak D call: TRBD2 (5 bases). Germline CDR1 SEHNR, CDR2 FQNEAQ (reference sequence). CDR3 length: 13 residues. The ends were cut back, 4 bases at V and 9 bases at J, with 16 bases in the middle.

The chain couples TRBV6-1 to TRBJ2-7; no reliable D call. V was clipped by 3 bases and J by 5 bases, with 8 bases between them. This CDR3 is 12 amino acids long. The V gene's germline CDR1 is MNHNS and CDR2 SASEGT. The CDR3 DNA sequence: TGTGCCAGCAGTGAGATAAGGGACGAGCAGTACTTC. As protein: CASSEIRDEQYF.

V usage is TRBV9 and J usage is TRBJ2-4, with D possibly TRBD2 on 5 matching bases. CDR1 is SGDLS and CDR2 is YYNGEE in the germline V gene. V was trimmed by 3 bases and J by 3 bases, leaving 10 bases between them. There are 14 residues in the CDR3. The CDR3 loop reads CASSGGLGKNIQYF. CDR3 sequence (DNA): TGTGCCAGCAGCGGAGGGCTTGGCAAAAACATTCAGTACTTC.

A remark on this clone: This same CDR3 is encoded by further DNA sequences in the sample. The V and J genes are TRBV5-1 and TRBJ1-1; no firm D call. V shed 0 bases and J shed 1 base, with 10 bases lying between them. The CDR3 covers 15 residues. Germline CDR1 SGHRS, CDR2 YFSETQ. The CDR3 DNA follows: TGCGCCAGCAGCTTGGCCGGGCAGCCGAACACTGAAGCTTTCTTT. Amino acid sequence: CASSLAGQPNTEAFF.

The chain employs TRBV28 and TRBJ2-7, with 14 bases identical to TRBD2. From germline, CDR1 is MDHEN and CDR2 SYDVKM. The CDR3 extends over 15 amino acids. V dropped 8 bases and J dropped 5; count of bases not matched to a gene: 8. The CDR3, as DNA: TGTGCCAGCCTGGGGACTAGCGGGAGACCCCACGAGCAGTACTTC. Translating it yields CASLGTSGRPHEQYF.

The rearrangement joins TRBV19 to TRBJ1-2, with D perhaps matching TRBD1 (6 bases). Germline V CDR1 and CDR2: LNHDA, SQIVND (reference sequence). Trimming took off 3 bases at V and 4 bases at J, with 12 bases between the two ends. The CDR3 spans 14 residues. CDR3 region: CASSMGADFYGYTF. The CDR3 bases are TGTGCCAGTAGTATGGGGGCGGATTTCTATGGCTACACCTTC.

As regards this clone: This specimen includes other DNA sequences encoding the same CDR3. The chain uses TRBV9 and TRBJ2-3, with TRBD2 identical over 7 bases. Germline V CDR1 and CDR2: SGDLS, YYNGEE. The CDR3 totals 15 residues. J lost 4 bases, V lost 0 bases, and 5 bases had no gene match. The CDR3 DNA is TGTGCCAGCAGCGTAGCTGCGGGAGCTGCAGATACGCAGTATTTT. It translates to CASSVAAGAADTQYF.